The 13 T cell receptor beta chains below all came from one sample that was sequenced in a study of cytomegalovirus exposure and HLA in healthy donors. PCR used 60 Vbeta primers and 13 Jbeta primers. Profiled with immunoSEQ multiplex PCR; TCRdb holds only in-frame clones, not every one. The sample has over 120,000 clones, 75% to 90% seen once. The sequenced sample was PBMCs. The receptors were sampled from a woman aged 25 to 45 in good health and CMV-seronegative.

This clone was found once. This chain uses TRBV7-9 with TRBJ1-4; 8 positions match TRBD1. This CDR3 contains 14 residues. From germline, CDR1 is SEHNR and CDR2 FQNEAQ (reference sequence). J gave up 8 bases and V 7 bases, and 9 bases lay outside the gene matches. CDR3 region: CASTATGEAEKLFF. DNA of the CDR3: TGTGCCAGCACCGCGACAGGGGAGGCAGAAAAACTGTTTTTT.

The V gene is TRBV7-2, the J gene TRBJ2-3; possible D gene TRBD2, 7 bases. The CDR3 totals 15 residues. V was cut by 1 base and J by 4 bases, with 12 bases left in between. Germline CDR1 SGHTA, CDR2 FQGNSA. The CDR3 coding sequence is TGTGCCAGCAGCTTAGTGGGGGGGGCTCCAGATACGCAGTATTTT. Its translation: CASSLVGGAPDTQYF.

The table lists this clone with a count of one. The CDR3 loop is CASSPMGGSTDTQYF. CDR3 coding DNA: TGCGCCAGCAGCCCTATGGGGGGTAGCACAGATACGCAGTATTTT. This chain connects TRBV5-1 to TRBJ2-3; D is perhaps TRBD2 (6 bases). Looked up from germline, CDR1 is SGHRS and CDR2 is YFSETQ. The CDR3 is made up of 15 amino acids. Trimming removed 4 bases at V and 0 bases at J, with 12 bases between. Supplemented by reference TRBV5-1 and TRBJ2-3, the full variable domain reads KAGVTQTPRYLIKTRGQQVTLSCSPISGHRSVSWYQQTPGQGLQFLFEYFSETQRNKGNFPGRFSGRQFSNSRSEMNVSTLELGDSALYLCASSPMGGSTDTQYFGPGTRLTVL.

The V call is TRBV5-1, the J call TRBJ2-7, with 9 bases identical to TRBD1. Germline-derived CDR1 and CDR2 are SGHRS and YFSETQ. The CDR3 sequence is 15 residues long. The ends lost 4 bases at V and 6 bases at J; junction bases unmatched: 11. Here the CDR3 reads CASSGRAGTGSEQYF. The CDR3 DNA follows: TGCGCCAGCAGCGGACGAGCCGGGACAGGGAGCGAGCAGTACTTC.

The rearrangement links TRBV30 to TRBJ1-5, with D maybe TRBD1 (5 bases). Germline CDR1 reads GTSNPN; CDR2 reads SVGIG (reference sequence). The V end was cut by 2 bases, the J end by 6 bases, with 11 bases between. The CDR3 sequence is 13 residues long. CDR3 region: CAWSQGSGQPQHF. The CDR3 DNA reads as TGTGCCTGGAGTCAGGGAAGTGGTCAGCCCCAGCATTTT.

The rearrangement links TRBV7-2 to TRBJ1-4; D call uncertain. V dropped 1 base and J dropped 7 bases, with 10 bases sitting between them. The CDR3 is 14 residues long. Germline V lookup: CDR1 SGHTA, CDR2 FQGNSA. For the CDR3, the DNA is TGTGCCAGCAGCTTAGGGGGAGACGGTGAAAAACTGTTTTTT. Protein sequence: CASSLGGDGEKLFF.

The chain uses TRBV5-6 and TRBJ2-5, with TRBD2 matching over 8 bases. The CDR3 sequence is 16 residues long. V lost 0 bases, J lost 5 bases, and 9 bases stayed unmatched. Per germline, CDR1 SGHDT and CDR2 YYEEEE. CDR3 nucleotide sequence: TGTGCCAGCAGCTTGGGAGCGGGGGTAGCGGAGGAGACCCAGTACTTC. Translated: CASSLGAGVAEETQYF.

This chain joins TRBV7-6 and TRBJ2-1; 13 bases fit TRBD2. The CDR3 runs to 15 residues. Germline CDR1 reads SGHVS; CDR2 reads FNYEAQ. V dropped 5 bases and J dropped 9; count of bases not matched to a gene: 7. CDR3 amino acids: CASSPTSGRFREQFF. DNA of the CDR3: TGTGCCAGCAGCCCGACTAGCGGGAGGTTTCGTGAGCAGTTCTTC.

This clone appeared a single time. This chain links TRBV11-3 with TRBJ2-2; the D gene is possibly TRBD1 (6 bases). The CDR3 loop spans 16 amino acids. Germline V gives CDR1 SGHNT, CDR2 YENEEA. Trimming removed 0 bases from V and 4 bases from J, with 12 bases in between. CDR3 bases: TGTGCCAGCAGCTTAGATCGAGGACAGATCACCGGGGAGCTGTTTTTT. As protein: CASSLDRGQITGELFF.

The genes are TRBV7-2 and TRBJ2-2; 10 bases line up with TRBD2. The CDR3 is 15 amino acids. CDR1 SGHTA and CDR2 FQGNSA come from the germline V gene. The junction had 7 bases not matched to a gene; V was cut back by 6 bases and J by 6 bases. CDR3 sequence (DNA): TGTGCCAGCAGGCCTACTAGCGGGGTGGCCGGGGAGCTGTTTTTT. Translating gives CASRPTSGVAGELFF.

CDR3 nucleotide sequence: TGTGCCAGCAGCCCATCCGGGACAACCAGTTACGAGCAGTACTTC. The encoded protein is CASSPSGTTSYEQYF. The chain links TRBV9 to TRBJ2-7, with D possibly being TRBD1 (6 bases). The CDR3 has 15 amino acids. The V and J ends lost 4 bases and 4 bases respectively, with 18 bases between them. Germline V gene lookup returns CDR1 SGDLS and CDR2 YYNGEE.

The V call is TRBV7-8, the J call TRBJ1-5, with D uncertain. This CDR3 is built from 13 residues. V was cut by 5 bases and J by 0 bases, with 5 bases left in between. Germline lookup yields CDR1 SGHVS and CDR2 FQNEAQ. The CDR3: CASSPHSNQPQHF. The CDR3 DNA sequence: TGTGCCAGCAGCCCCCATAGCAATCAGCCCCAGCATTTT.

The gene calls are TRBV29-1 and TRBJ2-7, with D maybe TRBD1 (7 bases). The CDR3 contains 13 residues. Germline values: CDR1 SQVTM, CDR2 ANQGSEA. The germline V and J ends were trimmed by 4 bases and 7 bases, with 17 bases remaining between them. The chain's CDR3 is CSVVREGAGEQYF. As DNA, the CDR3 is TGCAGCGTTGTTCGCGAGGGGGCGGGAGAGCAGTACTTC.